The present entry profiles one T cell receptor (beta chain) with its context. Germline CDR1 is SEHNR and CDR2 is FQNEAQ (reference sequence). The CDR3 sequence is 16 residues long. V lost 5 bases, J lost 4 bases, and 7 bases stayed unmatched. This entry belongs to a study of blood T cells in healthy people across ages. On the study more broadly: T cells yielded about one barcoded beta molecule per two cells through template switching.

Through a sample-barcoded 5' primer and a J-beta primer mix, a second PCR was run for roughly 7 to 11 cycles. All samples gave at least 3 million CDR3-containing paired-end reads. One entry per CDR3 protein, called by TCRdb with MiXCR from the 5' RACE reads. The sample lists around 670,000 distinct CDR3 sequences; around 31% were seen once. Sequencing was carried out using blood. This TCR derives from a woman of 80 years or more in good health. This chain uses TRBV7-9 with TRBJ2-1; TRBD2 matches 11 bases. In DNA form, the CDR3 reads TGTGCCAGCAGCAGACAGACTAGCGGGGTTTACAATGAGCAGTTCTTC. It specifies CASSRQTSGVYNEQFF. The whole variable domain, filled in from reference TRBV7-9 and TRBJ2-1, reads DTGVSQNPRHKITKRGQNVTFRCDPISEHNRLYWYRQTLGQGPEFLTYFQNEAQLEKSRLLSDRFSAERPKGSFSTLEIQRTEQGDSAMYLCASSRQTSGVYNEQFFGPGTRLTVL.